One and the same sample provided the 7 T cell receptor beta chains below, sequenced in a study of T cell responses to AZD1222 COVID-19 vaccine. Profiled with immunoSEQ multiplex PCR; TCRdb holds only in-frame clones, not every one. The table shows approximately 190,000 clones, with approximately 90% occurring only once. This material consisted of peripheral blood, taken on day 0 of AZD1222 vaccination. These receptors were obtained from an adult in good health.

This chain joins TRBV28 and TRBJ2-3, with 9 bases that match TRBD2. J gave up 4 bases and V 4 bases, and 18 bases lay outside the gene matches. The CDR3 runs 19 residues. From germline, CDR1 is MDHEN and CDR2 SYDVKM. CDR3 coding DNA: TGTGCCAGCAGTTGGGAGTTTAGGTCTAGCGGGGTGTCGGCAGATACGCAGTATTTT. It specifies CASSWEFRSSGVSADTQYF.

V usage is TRBV9 and J usage is TRBJ1-2; weak D call: TRBD1 (6 bases). V gave up 0 bases and J gave up 4 bases, with 16 bases separating them. There are 16 residues in the CDR3. Germline V gene lookup returns CDR1 SGDLS and CDR2 YYNGEE. DNA for the CDR3: TGTGCCAGCAGCGTAGACCGTCGAGGGGGAAGCTATGGCTACACCTTC. Amino acids: CASSVDRRGGSYGYTF.

The chain recombines TRBV9 with TRBJ1-2; D gene uncertain. This CDR3 is built from 13 residues. Germline values: CDR1 SGDLS, CDR2 YYNGEE. With 2 bases removed from V and 4 bases from J, the gap between germline ends came to 9 bases. In DNA, the CDR3 is TGTGCCAGCAGCGTCTGGGGTAGCTATGGCTACACCTTC. This gives the protein CASSVWGSYGYTF.

This rearrangement joins TRBV7-9 to TRBJ1-2; no clear D gene. Germline V lookup: CDR1 SEHNR, CDR2 FQNEAQ (reference sequence). This CDR3 region has 14 residues. V was clipped by 0 bases and J by 8 bases, with 13 bases between them. Here the CDR3 reads CASSLAGGLGGYTF. The CDR3 nucleotides read TGTGCCAGCAGCTTAGCCGGAGGGTTGGGGGGCTACACCTTC.

This chain links TRBV5-6 with TRBJ1-6; 11 bases match TRBD1. This CDR3 spans 15 amino acids. Germline CDR1 and CDR2: SGHDT and YYEEEE. V lost 1 base and J lost 15; bases outside the gene matches: 9. CDR3 amino acids: CASSLPGQGALILHF. The CDR3 DNA follows: TGTGCCAGCAGCTTGCCTGGACAGGGGGCCCTGATCCTCCACTTT. The whole variable domain, remainder taken from reference TRBV5-6 and TRBJ1-6, is DAGVTQSPTHLIKTRGQQVTLRCSPKSGHDTVSWYQQALGQGPQFIFQYYEEEERQRGNFPDRFSGHQFPNYSSELNVNALLLGDSALYLCASSLPGQGALILHFGNGTRLTVT.

This clone was recorded a few times. CDR3 bases: TGTGCCAGCAGCTTGGTGACAGGGGGCTTTGGCTACACCTTC. Its protein is CASSLVTGGFGYTF. V gene TRBV7-8 combines with J gene TRBJ1-2; 10 nucleotides align to TRBD1. The junction had 5 bases not matched to a gene; V was cut back by 3 bases and J by 7 bases. The CDR3 consists of 14 residues. Germline CDR1 is SGHVS and CDR2 is FQNEAQ. Filled out from reference TRBV7-8 and TRBJ1-2, the complete variable domain reads GAGVSQSPRYKVAKRGQDVALRCDPISGHVSLFWYQQALGQGPEFLTYFQNEAQLDKSGLPSDRFFAERPEGSVSTLKIQRTQQEDSAVYLCASSLVTGGFGYTFGSGTRLTVV.

This sequence joins TRBV5-4 and TRBJ1-4; 9 nucleotides align to TRBD1. CDR1 is SGHNT, CDR2 YYREEE, per germline (reference sequence). The junction had 9 bases not matched to a gene; V was cut back by 3 bases and J by 0 bases. CDR3 length: 18 amino acids. In nucleotides, the CDR3 is TGTGCCAGCAGCTATGTACCAAGACAGGGGGCAACTAATGAAAAACTGTTTTTT. Protein: CASSYVPRQGATNEKLFF. The full variable domain, with the rest looked up from reference TRBV5-4 and TRBJ1-4, is ETGVTQSPTHLIKTRGQQVTLRCSSQSGHNTVSWYQQALGQGPQFIFQYYREEENGRGNFPPRFSGLQFPNYSSELNVNALELDDSALYLCASSYVPRQGATNEKLFFGSGTQLSVL.